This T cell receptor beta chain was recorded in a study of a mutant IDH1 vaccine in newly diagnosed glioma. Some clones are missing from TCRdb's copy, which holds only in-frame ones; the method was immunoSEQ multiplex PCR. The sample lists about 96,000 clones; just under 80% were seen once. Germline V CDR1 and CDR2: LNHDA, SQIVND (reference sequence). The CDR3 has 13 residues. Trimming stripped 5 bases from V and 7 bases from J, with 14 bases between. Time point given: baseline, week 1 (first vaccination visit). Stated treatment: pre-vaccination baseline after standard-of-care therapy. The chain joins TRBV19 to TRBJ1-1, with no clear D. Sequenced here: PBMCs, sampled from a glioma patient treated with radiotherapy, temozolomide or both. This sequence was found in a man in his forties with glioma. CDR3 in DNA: TGTGCCAGTAGTCCCGGGGAGTTGATTGAAGCTTTCTTT. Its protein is CASSPGELIEAFF. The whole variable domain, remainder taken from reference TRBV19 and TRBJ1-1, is DGGITQSPKYLFRKEGQNVTLSCEQNLNHDAMYWYRQDPGQGLRLIYYSQIVNDFQKGDIAEGYSVSREKKESFPLTVTSAQKNPTAFYLCASSPGELIEAFFGQGTRLTVV.